A selection of T cell receptor beta chains follows, all from one sample in a study of vaccination and CD4 T cells after COVID-19. Their target antigens are unknown. TCRdb independently ran MiXCR on the PCR reads; one entry per CDR3 protein. The data contain 15,000 or so distinct CDR3 sequences, 63% of them singletons. Sequencing was done on a sample of CD4+ T cells from blood, cultured in vitro. The receptor source for this set is a human donor who had recovered from COVID-19. Each CDR3 is given with its conserved first and last residue. A D gene is named only where the DNA matches it firmly. Some rows have no size entry. The others give once, few or many, or a class for an expanded clone.

d_call	v_call	clone_size	j_call	cdr3_aa	cdr3_nt
TRBD1	TRBV24-1	.	TRBJ2-5	CATSDTGESQYF	TGTGCCACCAGTGATACAGGGGAATCCCAGTACTTC
TRBD1	TRBV27	.	TRBJ1-2	CASSRQGGNYGYTF	TGTGCCAGCAGTAGACAGGGCGGAAACTATGGCTACACCTTC
.	TRBV20-1	once	TRBJ2-2	CSASGVGRFTGELFF	TGCAGTGCTAGTGGGGTGGGCAGGTTCACCGGGGAGCTGTTTTTT
TRBD1	TRBV12-3/TRBV12-4	few	TRBJ1-3	CASSFPPGTGGNTIYF	TGTGCCAGCAGTTTCCCGCCCGGGACAGGGGGAAACACCATATATTTT
TRBD1	TRBV19	.	TRBJ2-5	CASSIGGQGGETQYF	TGTGCCAGTAGTATAGGTGGACAGGGTGGGGAGACCCAGTACTTC
.	TRBV5-4	.	TRBJ1-6	CASGRRDYNSPLHF	TGTGCCAGCGGACGCAGAGACTATAATTCACCCCTCCACTTT
.	TRBV18	.	TRBJ1-5	CASSPTDSRDQPQHF	TGTGCCAGCTCACCGACGGACAGCCGCGATCAGCCCCAGCATTTT
TRBD2	TRBV27	.	TRBJ2-5	CASRPGGTAGETQYF	TGTGCCAGCAGACCCGGGGGGACCGCGGGGGAGACCCAGTACTTC
.	TRBV6-4	.	TRBJ2-3	CASSDSPPGGGTDTQYF	TGTGCCAGCAGTGACTCACCGCCGGGCGGAGGCACAGATACGCAGTATTTT
.	TRBV12-3/TRBV12-4	few	TRBJ1-6	CASTLARFREDNSPLHF	TGTGCCAGCACCCTTGCCCGTTTCCGCGAGGATAATTCACCCCTCCACTTT
TRBD2	TRBV6-2/TRBV6-3	.	TRBJ2-3	CASTGLAEPSTDTQYF	TGTGCCAGCACCGGACTAGCGGAGCCAAGCACAGATACGCAGTATTTT
.	TRBV20-1	.	TRBJ1-5	CSAFERGGAAYQPQHF	TGCAGTGCTTTCGAACGAGGTGGGGCAGCTTATCAGCCCCAGCATTTT
.	TRBV7-9	few	TRBJ1-2	CASSPMGLITNYGYTF	TGTGCCAGCAGCCCTATGGGACTCATCACTAACTATGGCTACACCTTC
TRBD1	TRBV11-3	.	TRBJ2-2	CASNFTGGTGELFF	TGTGCCAGCAACTTTACAGGGGGAACCGGGGAGCTGTTTTTT
TRBD1	TRBV4-3	.	TRBJ1-1	CASSHPGQVDTEAFF	TGCGCCAGCAGCCATCCGGGACAGGTTGACACTGAAGCTTTCTTT
TRBD1	TRBV20-1	.	TRBJ2-4	CSGGAGGKNIQYF	TGCAGTGGAGGGGCAGGGGGAAAAAACATTCAGTACTTC
.	TRBV12-3/TRBV12-4	.	TRBJ1-1	CASSFGMNTEAFF	TGTGCCAGCAGTTTTGGGATGAACACTGAAGCTTTCTTT
.	TRBV20-1	.	TRBJ1-1	CSNREGSGDTEAFF	TGCAGCAACCGAGAGGGGTCAGGGGACACTGAAGCTTTCTTT
.	TRBV28	.	TRBJ2-5	CASSQETQYF	TGTGCCAGCAGTCAAGAGACCCAGTACTTC
.	TRBV7-2	.	TRBJ1-2	CASSLVFKADGYTF	TGTGCCAGCAGCTTGGTGTTCAAGGCGGATGGCTACACCTTC
.	TRBV24-1	.	TRBJ2-6	CATSDYHPVSGANVLTF	TGTGCCACCAGTGATTACCATCCAGTCTCTGGGGCCAACGTCCTGACTTTC
.	TRBV24-1	few	TRBJ2-3	CATSDPETGRDTQYF	TGTGCCACCAGTGACCCAGAGACGGGACGGGATACGCAGTATTTT
.	TRBV20-1	.	TRBJ1-6	CSASNYGSSYNSPLHF	TGCAGTGCTAGTAATTATGGGTCGTCCTATAATTCACCCCTCCACTTT
.	TRBV2	few	TRBJ1-1	CASSESGTDPPEAFF	TGTGCCAGCAGTGAAAGCGGGACTGACCCACCTGAAGCTTTCTTT
TRBD1	TRBV6-1	.	TRBJ1-5	CASISPGQRRYSNQPQHF	TGTGCCAGCATCTCCCCGGGACAGAGACGATATAGCAATCAGCCCCAGCATTTT
TRBD1	TRBV6-1	few	TRBJ2-5	CASSPRKTGQPTGETQYF	TGTGCCAGCAGTCCGCGAAAAACGGGACAGCCTACTGGAGAGACCCAGTACTTC
TRBD1	TRBV20-1	.	TRBJ1-2	CSARPAGGGYDYTF	TGCAGTGCCAGGCCGGCAGGGGGCGGCTATGACTACACCTTC
TRBD2	TRBV7-2	.	TRBJ2-7	CASSAFLRRTSGRHYEQYF	TGTGCCAGCAGCGCCTTCCTCCGCCGGACTAGCGGGAGGCACTACGAGCAGTACTTC
TRBD2	TRBV10-3	few	TRBJ2-2	CAIRGTSGRDTGELFF	TGTGCCATCAGGGGGACTAGCGGGAGGGACACCGGGGAGCTGTTTTTT
TRBD2	TRBV6-1	.	TRBJ2-7	CASTSRPGTSAYEQYF	TGTGCCAGCACTTCACGGCCAGGGACTAGCGCGTACGAGCAGTACTTC
TRBD1	TRBV6-1	.	TRBJ1-2	CASRETGVNYGYTF	TGTGCCAGCAGGGAGACAGGGGTTAACTATGGCTACACCTTC
.	TRBV18	.	TRBJ2-2	CASSPAAVNTGELFF	TGTGCCAGCTCACCAGCGGCCGTGAACACCGGGGAGCTGTTTTTT
TRBD1	TRBV6-1	.	TRBJ1-5	CASSRDRQSNQPQHF	TGTGCCAGCTCCCGGGACAGGCAGAGCAATCAGCCCCAGCATTTT
.	TRBV29-1	.	TRBJ2-2	CSVEENGGVTGELFF	TGCAGCGTTGAAGAGAATGGCGGGGTCACCGGGGAGCTGTTTTTT